This T cell receptor (beta chain) was found in a study of T cell responses to AZD1222 COVID-19 vaccine. Study findings and constraints: Just a handful of people given AZD1222 tested seropositive at baseline. Spike-specific TCR breadth and depth rose after two AZD1222 doses. Donors, mostly white British, included more females; clonal diversity was possibly underestimated.

Trimming shortened V by 4 bases and J by 9 bases, and 7 bases separated the two germline ends. In germline, CDR1 is WNHNN, CDR2 SYGVQD (reference sequence). The CDR3 spans 11 residues. The table came from immunoSEQ multiplex PCR; TCRdb's copy has only in-frame clones and leaves some out. Counted here are approximately 89,000 clones, over 75% occurring once; the ten biggest clones make up approximately 5%. A remark on this clone: Its antigen is unknown.

The rearrangement uses TRBV10-1 and TRBJ2-1; D unresolved. The source material was peripheral blood, sampled 28 days after the second AZD1222 dose. The receptor was derived from an adult who received the AZD1222 COVID-19 vaccine. CDR3 residues: CASSADTEQFF. CDR3 nucleotide sequence: TGCGCCAGCAGTGCCGACACTGAGCAGTTCTTC.